A selection of T cell receptor beta chains follows, all from one sample in a study of shared clonotypes between healthy human individuals. Sequencing was performed with immunoSEQ multiplex PCR; in TCRdb, only in-frame clones are kept and a portion is missing. The sample yields some 600,000 clones, around 96% seen once. Specimen: naive CD8+ T cells sorted from blood. Every receptor here comes from a woman in her twenties or thirties in good health. Both conserved end residues are part of each CDR3. D genes are given only for firm matches. Only part of the rows carry a size: once, few, many, or a class if the clone is expanded.

V gene: TRBV6-5
clone size: .
D gene: .
J gene: TRBJ2-5
CDR3 protein: CASSSRTGGQETQYF
CDR3 DNA: TGTGCCAGCAGTTCTCGGACAGGAGGGCAAGAGACCCAGTACTTC

V gene: TRBV29-1
clone size: .
D gene: TRBD1
J gene: TRBJ1-3
CDR3 protein: CSVGGTAGNTIYF
CDR3 DNA: TGCAGCGTTGGTGGGACAGCTGGAAACACCATATATTTT

V gene: TRBV6-1
clone size: .
D gene: TRBD2
J gene: TRBJ2-7
CDR3 protein: CASSDATSGPRSYEQYF
CDR3 DNA: TGTGCCAGCAGTGACGCGACTAGCGGGCCCCGCTCCTACGAGCAGTACTTC

V gene: TRBV15
clone size: .
D gene: TRBD2
J gene: TRBJ2-2
CDR3 protein: CATSRAGTRVFDGELFF
CDR3 DNA: TGTGCCACCAGCAGAGCCGGGACTAGAGTTTTTGACGGGGAGCTGTTTTTT

V gene: TRBV30
clone size: .
D gene: .
J gene: TRBJ2-5
CDR3 protein: CAYLGAEDLQTQYF
CDR3 DNA: TGTGCCTATCTAGGAGCAGAGGATCTACAGACCCAGTACTTC

V gene: TRBV5-6
clone size: .
D gene: .
J gene: TRBJ2-1
CDR3 protein: CASSTVGGREQFF
CDR3 DNA: TGTGCCAGCTCCACTGTCGGGGGTAGGGAGCAGTTCTTC

V gene: TRBV6-5
clone size: .
D gene: .
J gene: TRBJ2-7
CDR3 protein: CASTSYSSYEQYF
CDR3 DNA: TGTGCCAGCACCTCTTATAGTTCCTACGAGCAGTACTTC

V gene: TRBV27
clone size: .
D gene: .
J gene: TRBJ2-1
CDR3 protein: CASRPGRGPYNEQFF
CDR3 DNA: TGTGCCAGCAGGCCAGGGCGGGGGCCCTACAATGAGCAGTTCTTC

V gene: TRBV7-9
clone size: .
D gene: .
J gene: TRBJ2-2
CDR3 protein: CASSLVGNAGELFF
CDR3 DNA: TGTGCCAGCAGCTTAGTAGGTAACGCCGGGGAGCTGTTTTTT

V gene: TRBV27
clone size: .
D gene: TRBD2
J gene: TRBJ2-7
CDR3 protein: CASSLSSSGDEQYF
CDR3 DNA: TGTGCCAGCAGTTTATCTTCTAGCGGGGACGAGCAGTACTTC

V gene: TRBV5-4
clone size: .
D gene: TRBD2
J gene: TRBJ2-5
CDR3 protein: CASSFREGHETQYF
CDR3 DNA: TGTGCCAGCAGCTTTAGGGAGGGCCACGAGACCCAGTACTTC

V gene: TRBV4-1
clone size: .
D gene: TRBD1
J gene: TRBJ2-7
CDR3 protein: CASSHGRTGNYEQYF
CDR3 DNA: TGCGCCAGCAGCCATGGCCGGACAGGGAACTACGAGCAGTACTTC

V gene: TRBV4-1
clone size: .
D gene: .
J gene: TRBJ2-5
CDR3 protein: CASSQRVAQETQYF
CDR3 DNA: TGCGCCAGCAGCCAACGCGTGGCCCAAGAGACCCAGTACTTC

V gene: TRBV6-1
clone size: .
D gene: .
J gene: TRBJ2-7
CDR3 protein: CASRPMSIFYEQYF
CDR3 DNA: TGTGCCAGCAGACCTATGTCTATTTTCTACGAGCAGTACTTC

V gene: TRBV7-9
clone size: once
D gene: .
J gene: TRBJ2-7
CDR3 protein: CASSLYGSYEQYF
CDR3 DNA: TGTGCCAGCAGCTTATATGGGTCCTACGAGCAGTACTTC

V gene: TRBV5-6
clone size: .
D gene: .
J gene: TRBJ1-1
CDR3 protein: CASSLPGQEAFF
CDR3 DNA: TGTGCCAGCAGCTTGCCGGGTCAGGAGGCTTTCTTT

V gene: TRBV28
clone size: .
D gene: .
J gene: TRBJ2-3
CDR3 protein: CASSPAQVPDTQYF
CDR3 DNA: TGTGCCAGCAGTCCTGCTCAGGTACCAGATACGCAGTATTTT

V gene: TRBV9
clone size: .
D gene: TRBD2
J gene: TRBJ2-3
CDR3 protein: CASSLYSGRLDTQYF
CDR3 DNA: TGTGCCAGCAGCTTATATAGCGGGAGATTGGATACGCAGTATTTT

V gene: TRBV5-5
clone size: .
D gene: .
J gene: TRBJ1-2
CDR3 protein: CASSSLVGDGYTF
CDR3 DNA: TGTGCCAGCAGCTCGCTTGTCGGGGATGGCTACACCTTC

V gene: TRBV10-1
clone size: .
D gene: TRBD1
J gene: TRBJ2-2
CDR3 protein: CASSGQGGTGELFF
CDR3 DNA: TGCGCCAGCAGTGGACAGGGTGGCACCGGGGAGCTGTTTTTT

V gene: TRBV11-2
clone size: .
D gene: .
J gene: TRBJ2-5
CDR3 protein: CASSLGGGYQETQYF
CDR3 DNA: TGTGCCAGCAGCTTAGGAGGAGGGTACCAAGAGACCCAGTACTTC

V gene: TRBV11-2
clone size: .
D gene: .
J gene: TRBJ2-7
CDR3 protein: CASSLEPGPGYEQYF
CDR3 DNA: TGTGCCAGCAGCTTAGAACCGGGCCCGGGTTACGAGCAGTACTTC

V gene: TRBV28
clone size: .
D gene: .
J gene: TRBJ1-4
CDR3 protein: CAGSYHTNEKLFF
CDR3 DNA: TGTGCCGGATCATACCACACTAATGAAAAACTGTTTTTT

V gene: TRBV6-5
clone size: once
D gene: .
J gene: TRBJ2-7
CDR3 protein: CASGSPTEQYF
CDR3 DNA: TGTGCCAGCGGGAGCCCAACGGAGCAGTACTTC

V gene: TRBV7-3
clone size: .
D gene: TRBD2
J gene: TRBJ2-1
CDR3 protein: CASSTSGLAGVDEQFF
CDR3 DNA: TGTGCCAGCAGCACATCAGGACTAGCGGGAGTGGATGAGCAGTTCTTC

V gene: TRBV4-1
clone size: .
D gene: .
J gene: TRBJ1-2
CDR3 protein: CASSRIDRSNYGYTF
CDR3 DNA: TGCGCCAGCAGCCGAATCGACAGGTCTAATTATGGCTACACCTTC

V gene: TRBV6-5
clone size: .
D gene: .
J gene: TRBJ2-5
CDR3 protein: CASSSWTSQGETQYF
CDR3 DNA: TGTGCCAGCAGTTCCTGGACCTCACAAGGGGAGACCCAGTACTTC

V gene: TRBV5-4
clone size: once
D gene: .
J gene: TRBJ1-2
CDR3 protein: CASSLEANGYTF
CDR3 DNA: TGTGCCAGCAGCTTGGAGGCGAATGGCTACACCTTC

V gene: TRBV6-5
clone size: .
D gene: TRBD1
J gene: TRBJ2-7
CDR3 protein: CASSYSSGQGLYEQYF
CDR3 DNA: TGTGCCAGCAGTTACTCCTCCGGACAGGGGCTCTACGAGCAGTACTTC

V gene: TRBV7-9
clone size: .
D gene: .
J gene: TRBJ2-1
CDR3 protein: CASSPESAETYNEQFF
CDR3 DNA: TGTGCCAGCAGCCCAGAATCAGCCGAAACCTACAATGAGCAGTTCTTC

V gene: TRBV7-9
clone size: .
D gene: TRBD1
J gene: TRBJ1-4
CDR3 protein: CASSSRTDRGREKLFF
CDR3 DNA: TGTGCCAGCAGCTCCCGTACGGACAGGGGGCGCGAAAAACTGTTTTTT

V gene: TRBV29-1
clone size: .
D gene: .
J gene: TRBJ2-5
CDR3 protein: CSASSGVWETQYF
CDR3 DNA: TGCAGCGCCTCTTCGGGGGTATGGGAGACCCAGTACTTC

V gene: TRBV7-9
clone size: .
D gene: TRBD1
J gene: TRBJ2-7
CDR3 protein: CASSPKTGGVYEQYF
CDR3 DNA: TGTGCCAGCAGCCCAAAGACAGGGGGCGTGTACGAGCAGTACTTC

V gene: TRBV7-8
clone size: .
D gene: TRBD2
J gene: TRBJ2-7
CDR3 protein: CASSLGASGISYEQYF
CDR3 DNA: TGTGCCAGCAGCTTAGGCGCTAGCGGGATCTCCTACGAGCAGTACTTC

V gene: TRBV28
clone size: .
D gene: TRBD2
J gene: TRBJ2-7
CDR3 protein: CASREAGLSYEQYF
CDR3 DNA: TGTGCCAGCAGGGAAGCGGGGCTAAGCTACGAGCAGTACTTC

V gene: TRBV27
clone size: .
D gene: TRBD1
J gene: TRBJ1-1
CDR3 protein: CASRDRENTEAFF
CDR3 DNA: TGTGCCAGCCGGGACAGGGAGAACACTGAAGCTTTCTTT

V gene: TRBV4-2
clone size: .
D gene: .
J gene: TRBJ1-2
CDR3 protein: CASSQDTRDTLQEYGYTF
CDR3 DNA: TGTGCCAGCAGCCAAGATACCCGGGACACCCTCCAGGAGTATGGCTACACCTTC

V gene: TRBV11-2
clone size: .
D gene: TRBD1
J gene: TRBJ2-7
CDR3 protein: CASSLSPTGNSYEQYF
CDR3 DNA: TGTGCCAGCAGCTTATCCCCGACAGGGAACTCCTACGAGCAGTACTTC

V gene: TRBV15
clone size: .
D gene: .
J gene: TRBJ1-2
CDR3 protein: CATCPGGESYGYTF
CDR3 DNA: TGTGCCACCTGCCCCGGGGGGGAGAGCTATGGCTACACCTTC

V gene: TRBV11-2
clone size: .
D gene: TRBD1
J gene: TRBJ1-1
CDR3 protein: CASSSTGDSSEAFF
CDR3 DNA: TGTGCCAGCAGCTCTACAGGGGACTCATCTGAAGCTTTCTTT

V gene: TRBV27
clone size: .
D gene: .
J gene: TRBJ2-7
CDR3 protein: CASSFARTMEQYF
CDR3 DNA: TGTGCCAGCAGTTTTGCCCGGACGATGGAGCAGTACTTC

V gene: TRBV5-4
clone size: .
D gene: .
J gene: TRBJ1-1
CDR3 protein: CASRVDTEEAFF
CDR3 DNA: TGTGCCAGCAGAGTGGACACCGAGGAAGCTTTCTTT

V gene: TRBV27
clone size: .
D gene: .
J gene: TRBJ1-1
CDR3 protein: CASSLNKVGTEAFF
CDR3 DNA: TGTGCCAGCAGTTTGAACAAAGTGGGCACTGAAGCTTTCTTT

V gene: TRBV28
clone size: .
D gene: .
J gene: TRBJ2-2
CDR3 protein: CASSLGQFTGELFF
CDR3 DNA: TGTGCCAGCAGTCTAGGACAGTTCACCGGGGAGCTGTTTTTT

V gene: TRBV14
clone size: .
D gene: TRBD2
J gene: TRBJ2-2
CDR3 protein: CASSQLGTSGIFTGELFF
CDR3 DNA: TGTGCCAGCAGCCAACTGGGGACTAGCGGGATCTTCACCGGGGAGCTGTTTTTT

V gene: TRBV10-3
clone size: .
D gene: TRBD2
J gene: TRBJ2-7
CDR3 protein: CAISESTSGTTYEQYF
CDR3 DNA: TGTGCCATCAGTGAGTCAACTAGCGGGACTACCTACGAGCAGTACTTC

V gene: TRBV27
clone size: .
D gene: TRBD1
J gene: TRBJ1-2
CDR3 protein: CASTQLGTGVGYTF
CDR3 DNA: TGTGCCAGCACCCAACTAGGGACAGGCGTGGGCTACACCTTC

V gene: TRBV30
clone size: .
D gene: TRBD1
J gene: TRBJ2-7
CDR3 protein: CAWWTGGYEQYF
CDR3 DNA: TGTGCCTGGTGGACAGGGGGGTACGAGCAGTACTTC

V gene: TRBV7-2
clone size: .
D gene: TRBD2
J gene: TRBJ2-3
CDR3 protein: CASSITSGRADTQYF
CDR3 DNA: TGTGCCAGCAGCATAACTAGCGGGAGGGCAGATACGCAGTATTTT

V gene: TRBV5-1
clone size: .
D gene: TRBD2
J gene: TRBJ2-7
CDR3 protein: CASSSTAIAGNPHEQYF
CDR3 DNA: TGCGCCAGCAGCTCGACGGCAATAGCGGGAAATCCTCACGAGCAGTACTTC

V gene: TRBV27
clone size: .
D gene: .
J gene: TRBJ2-7
CDR3 protein: CASSSGTTVSYEQYF
CDR3 DNA: TGTGCCAGCAGTTCCGGGACCACGGTCTCCTACGAGCAGTACTTC

V gene: TRBV27
clone size: .
D gene: TRBD2
J gene: TRBJ2-7
CDR3 protein: CASSFSRGAGASEQYF
CDR3 DNA: TGTGCCAGCAGTTTTTCGCGGGGAGCGGGAGCTAGCGAGCAGTACTTC

V gene: TRBV27
clone size: .
D gene: .
J gene: TRBJ2-7
CDR3 protein: CASSLGTVSYEQYF
CDR3 DNA: TGTGCCAGCAGTTTAGGGACGGTCTCCTACGAGCAGTACTTC

V gene: TRBV2
clone size: .
D gene: .
J gene: TRBJ1-2
CDR3 protein: CASSDDPGGCYTF
CDR3 DNA: TGTGCCAGCAGTGACGACCCAGGCGGGTGCTACACCTTC

V gene: TRBV16
clone size: .
D gene: TRBD1
J gene: TRBJ2-1
CDR3 protein: CASSQLLPGQGIYNEQFF
CDR3 DNA: TGTGCCAGCAGCCAACTTTTACCGGGACAGGGGATCTACAATGAGCAGTTCTTC

V gene: TRBV5-8
clone size: .
D gene: .
J gene: TRBJ1-2
CDR3 protein: CASTPPGVFGYTF
CDR3 DNA: TGTGCCAGCACCCCGCCAGGGGTTTTTGGCTACACCTTC

V gene: TRBV2
clone size: .
D gene: TRBD1
J gene: TRBJ1-4
CDR3 protein: CASSGGTGDEKLFF
CDR3 DNA: TGTGCCAGCAGTGGCGGGACAGGGGATGAAAAACTGTTTTTT